These T cell receptor beta chains were read from a single sample in a study of esophageal squamous cell carcinoma under preoperative chemotherapy. TCRdb fed the PCR reads into MiXCR, producing one record per CDR3 protein. The data contain 10,000 to 15,000 distinct CDR3 sequences, roughly half of them singletons. Sample acquisition took place from a patient given preoperative chemotherapy. The receptors shown here come from a human donor with esophageal squamous cell carcinoma. The donor label of this sample is uncertain. The CDR3 runs from the conserved cysteine through the conserved F or W. D genes are given only for firm matches. Rows may omit the clone size; those that give it use once, few, many or a size class.

D,V,J,size,DNA,CDR3
NA,TRBV6-1,TRBJ2-2,medium-sized,TGTGCCAGCAGTGAACCGTCAGGGGTGCACACCGGGGAGCTGTTTTTT,CASSEPSGVHTGELFF
NA,TRBV6-1,TRBJ2-7,medium-sized,TGTGCCAGCAGTGAACCAGGGGTTGAGCAGTACTTC,CASSEPGVEQYF
NA,TRBV6-1,TRBJ2-1,medium-sized,TGTGCCAGCAGCCAGGGGGAGGACTCCTACAATGAGCAGTTCTTC,CASSQGEDSYNEQFF
NA,TRBV6-1,TRBJ2-3,NA,TGTGCGGGGTTCACAGCCATAAATACTCAGTATTTC,CAGFTAINTQYF
NA,TRBV6-5,TRBJ2-3,NA,TGTGCCAGCAGTTACCAGGGACCGTTTGGCAAAGATACTCAGTATTTC,CASSYQGPFGKDTQYF
NA,TRBV6-5,TRBJ2-2,NA,TGTGCCAGCAGTTACAGAGGCGCGAAAACCGATGAGCTGTTCTTC,CASSYRGAKTDELFF
NA,TRBV7-2,TRBJ2-1,many,TGTGCCAGCAGCTTAGGACCGAATCAAGAGACCCAGTTCTTC,CASSLGPNQETQFF
NA,TRBV6-5,TRBJ2-3,many,TGTGCCAGCAGTTCCGGGTCAGGTTACACAGATACGCAGTATTTT,CASSSGSGYTDTQYF
TRBD2,TRBV6-1,TRBJ2-2,many,TGTGCCAGCAGTGAAGGGTGGGGGGGTACCAACACCGGGGAGCTGTTTTTT,CASSEGWGGTNTGELFF
TRBD2,TRBV6-1,TRBJ2-4,NA,TGTGCCAGCAGCGAAACCCCGGGACTAGAGTCGTTCTTC,CASSETPGLESFF
TRBD2,TRBV7-8,TRBJ2-2,many,TGTGCCAGCAGCTCAAGGAGACTAGCGGGAACCGGGGAGCTGTTTTTT,CASSSRRLAGTGELFF
TRBD1,TRBV12-3/TRBV12-4,TRBJ2-1,NA,TGTGCCAGCACCGGACAGGGTCGGAATGAGCAGTTCTTC,CASTGQGRNEQFF
NA,TRBV27,TRBJ2-1,few,TGTGCCAGCAGCCCCTCGGGACGGGGTGAAAAGTTCTTC,CASSPSGRGEKFF
NA,TRBV6-2/TRBV6-3,TRBJ2-5,NA,TGTGCCAGCTGCGGGGATGAAGAGACCCAGTACTTC,CASCGDEETQYF
NA,TRBV6-1,TRBJ2-3,NA,TGTGCCAGGAGCGATGGGGCTAGCGACTCAGAGACGCAGTATTTT,CARSDGASDSETQYF
NA,TRBV12-3/TRBV12-4,TRBJ1-1,NA,TGTGCCAGCAGTTTTACAGGGCGGACTGAAGCTTTCTTT,CASSFTGRTEAFF
NA,TRBV25-1,TRBJ2-3,NA,TGTGCCAGCAGTGACAGATCTAGCTTCAATACGCAGTATTTT,CASSDRSSFNTQYF
NA,TRBV6-1,TRBJ2-5,NA,TGTTCCAGCAGGGAATTTGGGGGACGCTACAAAGATACGCAGTACTTC,CSSREFGGRYKDTQYF
NA,TRBV10-2,TRBJ2-3,NA,TGCGCGGGCAGTGGGGGTGGTGACCCAGATACGCAGTATTTC,CAGSGGGDPDTQYF
TRBD2,TRBV6-1,TRBJ2-1,NA,TGTGCCAGCCGAGGGGGGACTAGCGGTCTCAATGAGCAGTTCTTC,CASRGGTSGLNEQFF
NA,TRBV14,TRBJ1-3,few,TGTGCCAGCGTACGAATTGCTGGAAACACCATATATTTT,CASVRIAGNTIYF
NA,TRBV6-8,TRBJ2-3,NA,TGTGCCGGCGGTGGAGACCAGGAGACCCAGTATTTT,CAGGGDQETQYF
NA,TRBV6-1,TRBJ2-3,once,TGTGCCAGCAGTGTCCTTCCCAGCGGGCGCGCAAATACGCAGTATTTT,CASSVLPSGRANTQYF
NA,TRBV12-3/TRBV12-4,TRBJ2-1,medium-sized,TGTGCCAGCAGTTTGAGTGGACTCTACAATGAGCAGTTCTTC,CASSLSGLYNEQFF
NA,TRBV6-4,TRBJ2-3,many,TGTGCCAGCAGTCCCACGGGTATGAGCACAGATACGCAGTATTTT,CASSPTGMSTDTQYF
NA,TRBV12-3/TRBV12-4,TRBJ2-5,few,TGTGCCAGCAGTTTCGGTAGCGGCGAGACCCAGTACTTC,CASSFGSGETQYF
NA,TRBV6-1,TRBJ2-3,NA,TGTGTCAGCAGCGAAGCATGGGGCACCGAGGAGCAGTATTTT,CVSSEAWGTEEQYF
TRBD1,TRBV6-1,TRBJ2-1,NA,TGTGCCAGCAGTCCCGGACAGGGGGCAGAGACCCAGTATTTC,CASSPGQGAETQYF
TRBD1,TRBV6-1,TRBJ2-3,NA,TGTGCCAGCACCCTTTTTCCGGGACAGGGGGCAGATACGCAGTATTTT,CASTLFPGQGADTQYF
NA,TRBV6-5,TRBJ2-3,NA,TGTGCCAGCGGTTCTGGGGGGCGTGATCAAGATACGCAGTATTTT,CASGSGGRDQDTQYF
NA,TRBV6-1,TRBJ2-7,medium-sized,TGTGCCAGCGGGGTTGTGAGCTCCTACAATGAGCAGTACTTC,CASGVVSSYNEQYF
TRBD2,TRBV6-1,TRBJ2-7,many,TGTGCCAGCAGCCGGACTAGCGGGAGCACCTACGAGCAGTACTTC,CASSRTSGSTYEQYF
NA,TRBV6-4,TRBJ1-1,many,TGTGCCAGCAGTGTTACAGTGAACACTGAAGCTTTCTTT,CASSVTVNTEAFF
NA,TRBV6-1,TRBJ2-6,NA,TGTGCCAGCAATCTGGCAACCGGGGGCTTTGGGGCCAACGTCCTGACTTTC,CASNLATGGFGANVLTF
NA,TRBV7-2,TRBJ2-7,few,TGTGCCAGCACCGATAAGCGGACTTACTCCTACGAGCAGTACTTC,CASTDKRTYSYEQYF
NA,TRBV6-1,TRBJ2-2,NA,TGTGCCAGCAGTGGGGGTCCCGCGTCGAGAACCGGGGAGCTGTTTTTT,CASSGGPASRTGELFF
NA,TRBV6-1,TRBJ2-7,medium-sized,TGTGCCAGCAGTGAAGTAGGCGGGGACGAGCAGTACTTC,CASSEVGGDEQYF
NA,TRBV6-1,TRBJ2-3,once,TGTGCCAGCAGTGCGGTACGGTTAAGCACAGATACGCAGTATTTC,CASSAVRLSTDTQYF
NA,TRBV6-1,TRBJ2-3,once,TGTGCCAGCAGTGAACAGACTAGAGGGAAAGACACGCAGTATTTT,CASSEQTRGKDTQYF
TRBD2,TRBV6-1,TRBJ2-3,NA,TGTGCCAGCAGTGAATTGGCTAGCGGGAGGAATACGCAGTATTTT,CASSELASGRNTQYF
NA,TRBV7-6,TRBJ2-7,NA,TGTGCCAGCACCCGGGGCAGGGACTCCTACGAGCAGTACTTC,CASTRGRDSYEQYF
TRBD1,TRBV7-2,TRBJ2-7,many,TGTGCCAGCAGTCGCTACGGGACAGTTTCCTACGAGCAGTACTTC,CASSRYGTVSYEQYF
NA,TRBV6-1,TRBJ2-5,many,TGTGCCAGCAGTGAAACCGCCCTAGCTGGAGAGACCCAGTACTTC,CASSETALAGETQYF
TRBD2,TRBV7-8,TRBJ2-3,NA,TGTGCCAGCAGCTTACACCAGCGGGACACAGATACGCAGTATTTT,CASSLHQRDTDTQYF
TRBD2,TRBV10-1,TRBJ2-4,NA,TGCGCCAGCGGCGCGGGGGTGGGAGCCACAGATACTCAGTACTTC,CASGAGVGATDTQYF
NA,TRBV10-1,TRBJ2-3,NA,TGCGCGGGCAGAGGGGGGGAGGGGTCAGAGACGCAGTATTTT,CAGRGGEGSETQYF
TRBD2,TRBV6-1,TRBJ2-2,NA,TGTGCCAGCAGAGGCGGGAGTTCGCCCACCGGGGAGCTGTTTTTT,CASRGGSSPTGELFF
NA,TRBV7-6,TRBJ2-5,NA,TGTGCCAGCAGCCCCCCTTTCGGGCGGGGCGAGGGGGAGACCCAGTACTTC,CASSPPFGRGEGETQYF
NA,TRBV6-7,TRBJ1-1,NA,TGTGCCAGCAGTTACACTGACACTGAAGCTTTCTTT,CASSYTDTEAFF
NA,TRBV6-1,TRBJ2-5,NA,TGTGCGGGGAGCGGGGTAGGGGACAAAGAGACGCAGTACTTC,CAGSGVGDKETQYF